This is a list of T cell receptor beta chains from one sample in a study of STAT5B mutations in CD4+ large granular lymphocyte leukemia. The assay was immunoSEQ multiplex PCR, and TCRdb's table has in-frame clones only and misses some. The sample comprises 31,000 or so clones, about 70% of which are singletons, and 0.25% to 0.35% rests with the top ten. The sequencing sample was made of CD4+ T cells from blood buffy coats. These receptors all stem from a human donor in good health. The CDR3 runs from the conserved cysteine through the conserved F or W. D genes are given only for firm matches. Some rows mark clone size as missing; the rest say once, few, many or name a class of expanded clone.

J gene | clone size | V gene | D gene | CDR3 protein | CDR3 DNA
TRBJ2-4 | once | TRBV7-2 | - | CASSLVLGRGNIQYF | TGTGCCAGCAGCTTAGTTCTCGGCCGGGGGAACATTCAGTACTTC
TRBJ2-5 | - | TRBV14 | TRBD2 | CASSQRLAGAIRETQYF | TGTGCCAGCAGCCAAAGACTAGCGGGGGCCATCCGAGAGACCCAGTACTTC
TRBJ1-6 | - | TRBV5-1 | TRBD1 | CASQTGGDSPLHF | TGCGCCAGCCAAACAGGGGGCGATTCACCCCTCCACTTT
TRBJ2-5 | - | TRBV18 | - | CASSPELYQETQYF | TGTGCCAGCTCACCAGAGTTATACCAAGAGACCCAGTACTTC
TRBJ1-1 | - | TRBV19 | - | CASSISPGTNTEAFF | TGTGCCAGTAGTATAAGTCCGGGGACAAACACTGAAGCTTTCTTT
TRBJ1-1 | - | TRBV28 | - | CTSSSLGGWGAVNTEAFF | TGTACCAGCAGTTCCCTAGGTGGGTGGGGGGCTGTGAACACTGAAGCTTTCTTT
TRBJ2-1 | once | TRBV11-2 | TRBD2 | CASSFPSAGGRNEQFF | TGTGCCAGCAGCTTTCCCTCGGCGGGAGGACGAAATGAGCAGTTCTTC
TRBJ1-2 | - | TRBV7-9 | - | CASSLRTATNYGYTF | TGTGCCAGCAGCCTACGGACAGCTACTAACTATGGCTACACCTTC
TRBJ2-5 | - | TRBV7-2 | TRBD2 | CASGAGAETQYF | TGTGCCAGCGGGGCGGGAGCGGAGACCCAGTACTTC
TRBJ2-7 | - | TRBV5-4 | - | CASSYRSGGGYEQYF | TGTGCCAGCAGCTACCGAAGTGGAGGGGGCTACGAGCAGTACTTC
TRBJ2-1 | - | TRBV9 | TRBD2 | CASSEGGPGLAGGEQFF | TGTGCCAGCAGCGAAGGGGGACCGGGACTAGCGGGAGGTGAGCAGTTCTTC
TRBJ2-7 | once | TRBV7-9 | - | CASSKGQGFYEQYF | TGTGCCAGCAGCAAGGGCCAGGGGTTCTACGAGCAGTACTTC
TRBJ1-4 | - | TRBV2 | - | CASTRTANEKLFF | TGTGCCAGCACCAGGACAGCTAATGAAAAACTGTTTTTT